This T cell receptor beta chain was sequenced for a study of radiotherapy plus CTLA-4 blockade in lung cancer. Study-level background: Among enrolled patients, less than 20% responded and less than 40% achieved disease control. Study results and limitations: In blood, tumor-derived TCR clones expanded after radiotherapy plus ipilimumab. Best predicting response, reportedly, were early blood T cell clone dynamics, with interferon-beta.

Only in-frame clones appear in the TCRdb table, and some are missing; sequencing was by immunoSEQ multiplex PCR. Of roughly 50,000 clones listed, 60% to 80% are singletons. This clone was recorded once. Its antigen is not identified. Per germline, CDR1 SGHVS and CDR2 FQNEAQ. The CDR3 is 16 amino acids. The V gene lost 1 base and the J gene lost 0 bases, with 10 bases spanning the gap. Ipilimumab-mediated CTLA-4 blockade plus focal radiation was given to patients having chemo-refractory metastatic non-small-cell lung cancer. The chain couples TRBV7-8 to TRBJ1-3; tentatively, D is TRBD1 (5 bases). The receptor's source is a human donor with non-small cell lung cancer who had stable disease on radiotherapy plus ipilimumab. The sequences come from peripheral blood, collected from a patient treated with radiotherapy plus ipilimumab. The CDR3 sequence is CASSLVGAFSGNTIYF. CDR3 nucleotide sequence: TGTGCCAGCAGCTTAGTAGGGGCATTCTCTGGAAACACCATATATTTT. Combining the CDR3 with reference TRBV7-8 and TRBJ1-3 gives the whole variable domain GAGVSQSPRYKVAKRGQDVALRCDPISGHVSLFWYQQALGQGPEFLTYFQNEAQLDKSGLPSDRFFAERPEGSVSTLKIQRTQQEDSAVYLCASSLVGAFSGNTIYFGEGSWLTVV.